The following is a T cell receptor beta chain sequence with its context. These data come from a study of blood T cells in healthy people across ages. With a J-beta primer mix and a sample-barcoded 5' primer, a second PCR ran about 6 to 11 cycles. Paired-end reads containing CDR3 totaled no fewer than 2.5 million for each sample. TCRdb used MiXCR to reprocess the 5' RACE reads, holding one entry per CDR3 protein. The repertoire has hundreds of thousands of distinct CDR3 sequences, roughly 20% of them found once; the top ten carry 3% to 4%. The CDR3 totals 14 residues. Per germline, CDR1 SGHRS and CDR2 YFSETQ.

The TCR sequence derives from a man aged 65 to 85 in good health. The chain recombines TRBV5-1 with TRBJ2-5; 8 bases are shared with TRBD1. The J call is in doubt because the DNA end fits TRBJ2-7 better. The sequenced sample was blood. The CDR3 nucleotides read TGCGCCAGCAGCTTGTGGCAGGGGGCCAACGAGCAGTACTTC. Residues: CASSLWQGANEQYF.